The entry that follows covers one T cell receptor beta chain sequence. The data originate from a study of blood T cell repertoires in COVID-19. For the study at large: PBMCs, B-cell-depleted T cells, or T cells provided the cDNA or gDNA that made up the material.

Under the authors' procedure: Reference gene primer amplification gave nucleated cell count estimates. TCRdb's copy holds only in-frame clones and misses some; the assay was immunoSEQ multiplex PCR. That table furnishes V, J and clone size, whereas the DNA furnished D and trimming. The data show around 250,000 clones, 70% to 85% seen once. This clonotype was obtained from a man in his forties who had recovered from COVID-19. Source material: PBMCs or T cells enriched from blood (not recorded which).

The CDR3 nucleotides are TGTGCCAGTACCCAACCGGGGGGGAACACTGAAGCTTTCTTT. Residues: CASTQPGGNTEAFF. The chain has TRBV19 and TRBJ1-1; TRBD1 is a possible D gene (5 bases). Trimming pared 7 bases from V and 1 base from J, leaving 13 bases between. Germline V gene data show CDR1 as LNHDA and CDR2 as SQIVND (reference sequence). The CDR3 consists of 14 residues.